This TCR beta chain is drawn from a study of blood T cells in healthy people across ages. In its sample, this clonotype was seen many times. Sample-barcoded 5' priming and a J-beta primer mix drove a second PCR of about 6 to 12 cycles. Via MiXCR, TCRdb re-called the 5' RACE reads, giving one row per CDR3 protein. The sample lists 870,000 or so distinct CDR3 sequences; around 28% were seen once. The sequence was obtained from a woman older than 75 in good health. The source material was blood.

Here the CDR3 DNA reads TGTGCCAGCAGTTACCCAGCCCCGGGACTAGCGGGGGGGCAAGAGACCCAGTACTTC. Amino acid sequence: CASSYPAPGLAGGQETQYF. The J gene is TRBJ2-5, the V gene TRBV6-2 or TRBV6-3, with 16 bases matching TRBD2. CDR3 length equals 19 residues. Germline V gene sequence: CDR1 MNHEY, CDR2 SVGEGT. V trimming: 2 bases; J trimming: 2 bases; junction bases outside the gene matches: 8.